The rows below give T cell receptor beta chains drawn from one sample of a study of CD8+ T cells in alopecia areata. Repertoires were generated with immunoSEQ multiplex PCR, while TCRdb's copy carries only in-frame clones and drops some. Among 140,000 or so clones listed, 62% were seen once. Sequenced material: CD8+ T cells sorted from blood. These receptors came from a human donor in good health. CDR3s include the opening cysteine and the closing phenylalanine or tryptophan. Fields, in order: clone size, J gene, D gene, V gene, CDR3 protein, CDR3 DNA. A D gene is named only where the DNA matches it firmly. Clone size is given for some rows only: seen once, a few or many times, or a class if the clone is expanded.

clone_size: few
j_call: TRBJ2-1
d_call: TRBD2
v_call: TRBV28
cdr3_aa: CASSFPQRELYNEQFF
cdr3_nt: TGTGCCAGCAGTTTCCCCCAGCGGGAACTCTACAATGAGCAGTTCTTC

clone_size: -
j_call: TRBJ2-1
d_call: -
v_call: TRBV6-6
cdr3_aa: CASHPTGSGNEQFF
cdr3_nt: TGTGCCAGCCATCCCACGGGTTCAGGGAATGAGCAGTTCTTC

clone_size: -
j_call: TRBJ2-7
d_call: -
v_call: TRBV30
cdr3_aa: CAWGNYEQYF
cdr3_nt: TGTGCCTGGGGAAACTACGAGCAGTACTTC

clone_size: -
j_call: TRBJ2-1
d_call: -
v_call: TRBV30
cdr3_aa: CAWRVGYNEQFF
cdr3_nt: TGTGCCTGGAGGGTGGGGTACAATGAGCAGTTCTTC

clone_size: -
j_call: TRBJ1-1
d_call: TRBD1
v_call: TRBV9
cdr3_aa: CASSAHSTGSDFEAFF
cdr3_nt: TGTGCCAGCAGCGCCCATTCGACAGGGAGCGATTTTGAAGCTTTCTTT

clone_size: once
j_call: TRBJ2-5
d_call: -
v_call: TRBV7-8
cdr3_aa: CASSLSGRQETQYF
cdr3_nt: TGTGCCAGCAGCTTATCAGGTCGCCAAGAGACCCAGTACTTC

clone_size: -
j_call: TRBJ2-1
d_call: -
v_call: TRBV27
cdr3_aa: CASSSVSRLTGDEQFF
cdr3_nt: TGTGCCAGCAGTTCCGTGTCCAGACTTACAGGCGATGAGCAGTTCTTC

clone_size: -
j_call: TRBJ2-4
d_call: -
v_call: TRBV2
cdr3_aa: CASSGSNIQYF
cdr3_nt: TGTGCCAGCAGTGGTAGTAACATTCAGTACTTC

clone_size: -
j_call: TRBJ2-3
d_call: -
v_call: TRBV5-1
cdr3_aa: CASSAEDPSTDTQYF
cdr3_nt: TGCGCCAGCAGCGCCGAGGACCCTAGCACAGATACGCAGTATTTT

clone_size: many
j_call: TRBJ1-5
d_call: TRBD1
v_call: TRBV5-1
cdr3_aa: CASSLFGQGNQPQHF
cdr3_nt: TGCGCCAGCAGCTTGTTCGGACAGGGGAATCAGCCCCAGCATTTT

clone_size: -
j_call: TRBJ2-1
d_call: -
v_call: TRBV7-8
cdr3_aa: CASSLSSSQNLWNNEQFF
cdr3_nt: TGTGCCAGCAGCTTAAGCAGCTCCCAAAATCTGTGGAACAATGAGCAGTTCTTC

clone_size: -
j_call: TRBJ2-5
d_call: TRBD2
v_call: TRBV27
cdr3_aa: CASGGRREETQYF
cdr3_nt: TGTGCCAGCGGCGGGAGGAGGGAGGAGACCCAGTACTTC

clone_size: -
j_call: TRBJ1-1
d_call: -
v_call: TRBV30
cdr3_aa: CAWDRRANTEAFF
cdr3_nt: TGTGCCTGGGACAGGCGGGCGAACACTGAAGCTTTCTTT

clone_size: -
j_call: TRBJ2-3
d_call: -
v_call: TRBV7-9
cdr3_aa: CASSLASGTDTQYF
cdr3_nt: TGTGCCAGCAGCTTAGCTTCCGGCACAGATACGCAGTATTTT

clone_size: -
j_call: TRBJ2-7
d_call: TRBD1
v_call: TRBV2
cdr3_aa: CASSESGQASYEQYF
cdr3_nt: TGTGCCAGCAGTGAATCGGGACAGGCCTCCTACGAGCAGTACTTC

clone_size: -
j_call: TRBJ2-7
d_call: -
v_call: TRBV5-1
cdr3_aa: CASTDSLLRQYF
cdr3_nt: TGCGCCAGCACGGATAGCCTACTGCGGCAGTACTTC

clone_size: -
j_call: TRBJ1-2
d_call: TRBD1
v_call: TRBV30
cdr3_aa: CAWRDVTGDNYGYTF
cdr3_nt: TGTGCCTGGAGGGACGTGACAGGGGATAACTATGGCTACACCTTC

clone_size: -
j_call: TRBJ1-3
d_call: -
v_call: TRBV14
cdr3_aa: CASSKGDGYSGNTIYF
cdr3_nt: TGTGCCAGCAGCAAAGGCGACGGATACTCTGGAAACACCATATATTTT

clone_size: -
j_call: TRBJ2-7
d_call: -
v_call: TRBV28
cdr3_aa: CASSLFGNSYEQYF
cdr3_nt: TGTGCCAGCAGTTTATTCGGGAACTCCTACGAGCAGTACTTC

clone_size: -
j_call: TRBJ2-7
d_call: -
v_call: TRBV4-2
cdr3_aa: CASSQNRGYEQYF
cdr3_nt: TGTGCCAGCAGCCAAAACCGGGGGTACGAGCAGTACTTC

clone_size: few
j_call: TRBJ2-5
d_call: -
v_call: TRBV7-2
cdr3_aa: CASSRMSAGRGETQYF
cdr3_nt: TGTGCCAGCAGCCGGATGTCTGCGGGGCGCGGGGAGACCCAGTACTTC

clone_size: -
j_call: TRBJ2-2
d_call: -
v_call: TRBV29-1
cdr3_aa: CSVEGGTGELFF
cdr3_nt: TGCAGCGTTGAAGGCGGCACCGGGGAGCTGTTTTTT

clone_size: -
j_call: TRBJ2-5
d_call: TRBD1
v_call: TRBV7-9
cdr3_aa: CASSTQTGVQETQYF
cdr3_nt: TGTGCCAGCAGCACCCAAACAGGGGTACAAGAGACCCAGTACTTC

clone_size: -
j_call: TRBJ2-5
d_call: -
v_call: TRBV29-1
cdr3_aa: CSATILTGLVETQYF
cdr3_nt: TGCAGCGCCACTATATTAACAGGGTTGGTGGAGACCCAGTACTTC

clone_size: -
j_call: TRBJ2-5
d_call: -
v_call: TRBV9
cdr3_aa: CASSVGGREETQYF
cdr3_nt: TGTGCCAGCAGCGTAGGGGGGAGAGAAGAGACCCAGTACTTC

clone_size: -
j_call: TRBJ2-7
d_call: TRBD1
v_call: TRBV9
cdr3_aa: CASSESLGQSYEQYF
cdr3_nt: TGTGCCAGCAGCGAGAGTTTGGGACAGTCCTACGAGCAGTACTTC

clone_size: -
j_call: TRBJ2-7
d_call: TRBD1
v_call: TRBV6-5
cdr3_aa: CASSYGTGIREQYF
cdr3_nt: TGTGCCAGCAGTTACGGGACAGGGATTCGCGAGCAGTACTTC

clone_size: -
j_call: TRBJ2-5
d_call: -
v_call: TRBV4-1
cdr3_aa: CASSQDVAGTSQETQYF
cdr3_nt: TGCGCCAGCAGCCAAGATGTGGCGGGGACCTCCCAAGAGACCCAGTACTTC

clone_size: -
j_call: TRBJ2-1
d_call: -
v_call: TRBV29-1
cdr3_aa: CSVLKAGYNEQFF
cdr3_nt: TGCAGCGTGTTAAAAGCGGGTTACAATGAGCAGTTCTTC

clone_size: -
j_call: TRBJ2-1
d_call: -
v_call: TRBV29-1
cdr3_aa: CSVVGLPYNEQFF
cdr3_nt: TGCAGCGTTGTAGGGTTGCCCTACAATGAGCAGTTCTTC

clone_size: -
j_call: TRBJ2-7
d_call: -
v_call: TRBV28
cdr3_aa: CASSFSASSYEQYF
cdr3_nt: TGTGCCAGCAGTTTTTCAGCTAGCAGTTACGAGCAGTACTTC

clone_size: few
j_call: TRBJ1-1
d_call: -
v_call: TRBV5-1
cdr3_aa: CASSLSGSYTEAFF
cdr3_nt: TGCGCCAGCAGCTTGTCAGGCAGCTACACTGAAGCTTTCTTT

clone_size: -
j_call: TRBJ1-2
d_call: -
v_call: TRBV7-9
cdr3_aa: CASSLGGQPQDGYTF
cdr3_nt: TGTGCCAGCAGCTTAGGCGGTCAACCGCAGGATGGCTACACCTTC

clone_size: -
j_call: TRBJ2-6
d_call: -
v_call: TRBV2
cdr3_aa: CASSGVSSVVLTF
cdr3_nt: TGTGCCAGCAGTGGGGTCTCAAGTGTGGTCCTGACTTTC

clone_size: -
j_call: TRBJ2-7
d_call: TRBD1
v_call: TRBV7-9
cdr3_aa: CASSLSWTGPYEQYF
cdr3_nt: TGTGCCAGCAGCTTATCCTGGACAGGGCCCTACGAGCAGTACTTC

clone_size: -
j_call: TRBJ2-3
d_call: TRBD2
v_call: TRBV29-1
cdr3_aa: CSLAGREGTDTQYF
cdr3_nt: TGCAGCCTTGCAGGAAGGGAGGGGACAGATACGCAGTATTTT

clone_size: -
j_call: TRBJ1-5
d_call: -
v_call: TRBV10-3
cdr3_aa: CAISESVAQPQHF
cdr3_nt: TGTGCCATCAGTGAGTCGGTGGCGCAGCCCCAGCATTTT

clone_size: -
j_call: TRBJ2-5
d_call: TRBD1
v_call: TRBV7-8
cdr3_aa: CASSHLGQGQETQYF
cdr3_nt: TGTGCCAGCAGCCATTTGGGACAGGGCCAAGAGACCCAGTACTTC

clone_size: -
j_call: TRBJ2-1
d_call: -
v_call: TRBV5-1
cdr3_aa: CASSLGGNGYNEQFF
cdr3_nt: TGCGCCAGCAGCTTGGGCGGGAACGGCTACAATGAGCAGTTCTTC

clone_size: -
j_call: TRBJ2-7
d_call: -
v_call: TRBV2
cdr3_aa: CASSGREQYF
cdr3_nt: TGTGCCAGCAGTGGTAGGGAGCAGTACTTC

clone_size: -
j_call: TRBJ1-2
d_call: -
v_call: TRBV4-1
cdr3_aa: CASSQGETGISGYTF
cdr3_nt: TGCGCCAGCAGCCAAGGGGAAACAGGGATCAGTGGCTACACCTTC